This TCR beta chain was documented in a study of CD8 T cells in Susac syndrome. Looked up from germline, CDR1 is ENHRY and CDR2 is SYGVKD. Trimming shortened V by 2 bases and J by 7 bases, and 14 bases separated the two germline ends. The CDR3 has 14 residues. RNA in amounts of roughly 0.5 to 1 ug was reverse transcribed with random hexamers. The method of amplification for TCR beta CDR3 was immunoSEQ multiplex PCR, covering 54 Vbeta and 13 Jbeta. TCRdb re-analysed the immunoSEQ multiplex PCR reads in MiXCR, keeping a single row per CDR3 protein. In the table there are under 90,000 distinct CDR3 sequences, about 93% of which are singletons.

The chain joins TRBV10-3 to TRBJ1-1; D call uncertain. The source of this sequence is a human donor with Susac syndrome. The source material was CD4+ T cells from PBMCs. The DNA for the CDR3 is TGTGCCATCAGTGAGCGGGTAACTAGGAATGAAGCTTTCTTT. Its translation is CAISERVTRNEAFF.